Here is one T cell receptor (beta chain) with its context. The data derive from a study of blood T cell repertoires in COVID-19. Whole-study context: Some COVID-19 samples were acute and others convalescent; all came from the United States, Italy and Spain.

As handled by the study authors: Estimation of nucleated cell counts was performed using reference gene primer amplification. Generated by immunoSEQ multiplex PCR, the TCRdb table keeps only in-frame clones and is missing some. The DNA gave D and trimming, while V, J and clone size come from that table. This table holds around 300,000 clones, almost 90% found once. From germline, CDR1 is SGHDN and CDR2 FVKESK. Trimming left V 1 base short and J 3 bases short, with 9 bases between. The CDR3 loop spans 14 amino acids. Living in 24 US areas, the participants were between roughly 18 and 90 years of age. Participant-given clinical history determined each cohort assignment.

The source is a woman under 30 with acute COVID-19. Sequenced sample: PBMCs or T cells enriched from blood (not recorded which). The J gene is TRBJ1-1, the V gene TRBV14; TRBD1 is a possible D gene (6 bases). CDR3 in amino acids: CASSQARGYTEAFF. In DNA form, the CDR3 reads TGTGCCAGCAGCCAAGCCAGGGGATACACTGAAGCTTTCTTT. Supplemented by reference TRBV14 and TRBJ1-1, the full variable domain reads EAGVTQFPSHSVIEKGQTVTLRCDPISGHDNLYWYRRVMGKEIKFLLHFVKESKQDESGMPNNRFLAERTGGTYSTLKVQPAELEDSGVYFCASSQARGYTEAFFGQGTRLTVV.